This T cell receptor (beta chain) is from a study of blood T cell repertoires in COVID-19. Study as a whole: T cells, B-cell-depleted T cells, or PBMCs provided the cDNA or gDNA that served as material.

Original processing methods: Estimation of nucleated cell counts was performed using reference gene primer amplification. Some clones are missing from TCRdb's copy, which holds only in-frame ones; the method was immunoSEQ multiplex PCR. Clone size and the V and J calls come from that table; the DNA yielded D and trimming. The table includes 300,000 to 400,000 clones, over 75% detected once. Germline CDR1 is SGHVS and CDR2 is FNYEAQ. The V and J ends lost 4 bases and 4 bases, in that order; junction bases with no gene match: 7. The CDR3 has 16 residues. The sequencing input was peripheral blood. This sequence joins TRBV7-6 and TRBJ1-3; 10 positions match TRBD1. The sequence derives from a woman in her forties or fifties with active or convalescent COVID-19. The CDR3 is CASSSDDRGRGNTIYF. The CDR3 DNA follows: TGTGCCAGCAGCTCGGACGACAGGGGGCGGGGAAACACCATATATTTT.